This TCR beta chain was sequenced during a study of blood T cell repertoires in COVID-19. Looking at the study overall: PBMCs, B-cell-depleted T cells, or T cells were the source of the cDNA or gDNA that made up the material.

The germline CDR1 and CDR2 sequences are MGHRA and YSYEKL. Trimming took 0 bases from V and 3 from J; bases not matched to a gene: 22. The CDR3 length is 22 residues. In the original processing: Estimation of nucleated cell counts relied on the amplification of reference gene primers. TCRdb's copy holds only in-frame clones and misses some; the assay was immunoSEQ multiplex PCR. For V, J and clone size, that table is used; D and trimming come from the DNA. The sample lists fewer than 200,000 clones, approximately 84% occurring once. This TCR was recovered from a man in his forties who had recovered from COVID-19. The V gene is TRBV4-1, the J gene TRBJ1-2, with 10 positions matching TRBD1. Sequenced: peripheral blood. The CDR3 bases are TGCGCCAGCAGCCAAGAAGGCTGGGTGGAGGTCGACAGGGGGCAATTCGACTATGGCTACACCTTC. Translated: CASSQEGWVEVDRGQFDYGYTF.